Listed below are T cell receptor beta chains from one sample, sequenced in a study of cytomegalovirus exposure and HLA in healthy donors. The assay was immunoSEQ multiplex PCR, and TCRdb's table has in-frame clones only and misses some. Among approximately 130,000 clones listed, over 6.5% were seen once. Sequencing was performed on PBMCs. The receptors here all came from a woman aged 40-49 years in good health and CMV-seropositive. Both conserved end residues are part of each CDR3. D genes are given only for firm matches.

V,D,CDR3
TRBV6-5,-,CASSYSFGAPNTEAFF
TRBV7-3,-,CASSLTGGVDEQYF
TRBV6-4,TRBD2,CASSPSFAGGLNEQFF
TRBV5-4,-,CASSRNRETQYF
TRBV6-5,-,CASSYSKWGRTEAFF
TRBV29-1,-,CSVEAGYGTGELFF
TRBV10-3,TRBD1,CAISTGAEAFF
TRBV11-2,-,CASSSQGNEQYF
TRBV11-3,TRBD2,CASSPGTSGTGELFF
TRBV2,-,CASIQDGGNGYTF
TRBV2,TRBD2,CASRLAGFTDTQYF
TRBV14,-,CASSLNRGGTAKYF
TRBV10-3,-,CAISRDSNQPQHF
TRBV4-1,-,CASSPGGRATPNTEAFF
TRBV4-1,TRBD2,CASSQKTSGGLEQFF
TRBV2,-,CASSPQGRNTGELFF
TRBV6-1,-,CASKQASQGYEQYF
TRBV20-1,TRBD2,CSAGGRDTQYF
TRBV4-1,-,CASSQERGGYSNQPQHF
TRBV6-1,TRBD1,CASQEGQGLWPQHF
TRBV2,-,CASSESTGVSYEQYF
TRBV28,TRBD1,CASRAGQSNTEAFF
TRBV7-9,TRBD1,CASSPDRVRETQYF